Presented here are 9 T cell receptor beta chains from one specimen sequenced in a study of post-analysis software for immune sequencing data. Study results and limitations: The study found TRBV5-6, TRBV5-1 and TRBV20-1 among about five TRBV segments more frequent in patients than controls.

Tagging with unique molecular identifiers was a feature of the TCR beta cDNA libraries. TCRdb fed the PCR reads into MiXCR, producing one record per CDR3 protein. The profile covers around 200,000 distinct CDR3 sequences, with around 30% appearing a single time and 3% to 3.5% taken by the ten largest. These receptors lack a known antigen. Sequenced material: blood. The receptor set was obtained from a girl aged 2-17 years with multiple sclerosis.

This clonotype was observed a few times. The CDR3 loop is CASSFGRETNEKLFF. CDR3 DNA: TGTGCCAGCAGCTTCGGAAGGGAAACTAATGAAAAACTGTTTTTT. The rearrangement joins TRBV7-9 to TRBJ1-4; D is ambiguous. CDR1 SEHNR and CDR2 FQNEAQ come from the germline V gene (reference sequence). The V gene lost 3 bases and the J gene lost 1 base, with 9 bases spanning the gap. CDR3 size: 15 residues.

As for this clonotype: A single base separates this from a much larger clone, so it may be a read error. The CDR3 bases are TGTGCCAGCAGTTCCACAGGGGGAAAGCCCCAGTACTTC. Its translation: CASSSTGGKPQYF. The chain uses TRBV28 and TRBJ2-5; TRBD1 aligns across 8 bases. The CDR3 runs to 13 residues. Unmatched junction bases numbered 7, after V lost 4 bases and J lost 9 bases. CDR1 and CDR2 from the germline V gene are MDHEN and SYDVKM.

This clonotype showed up many times. This chain uses TRBV4-1 with TRBJ2-7, with a weak D call TRBD2 (6 bases). The CDR3 runs 14 residues. Germline CDR1 is MGHRA and CDR2 is YSYEKL. V lost 1 base and J lost 5, with 12 bases in between. The CDR3 here is CASSQGGLADEQYF. CDR3 nucleotides: TGCGCCAGCAGCCAAGGGGGACTTGCTGACGAGCAGTACTTC.

This clonotype was seen more than once but under ten times. The rearrangement joins TRBV19 to TRBJ2-3; D possibly corresponds to TRBD1 (6 bases). The CDR3 consists of 16 residues. The germline V gene has CDR1 LNHDA and CDR2 SQIVND (reference sequence). V was cut by 5 bases and J by 5 bases, with 20 bases left in between. DNA of the CDR3: TGTGCCAGTAGTCCTTATCTGGACAGAGAGGTAGATACGCAGTATTTT. Translation gives CASSPYLDREVDTQYF.

In this sample, this clonotype turned up many times. The chain links TRBV10-3 to TRBJ2-7; maybe TRBD2 (5 bases). The CDR3 spans 14 residues. Germline V gives CDR1 ENHRY, CDR2 SYGVKD. V gave up 3 bases and J gave up 2 bases, with 11 bases separating them. The CDR3 bases are TGTGCCATCAGTGAAGCGGTACGTCCCTACGAGCAGTACTTC. Protein product: CAISEAVRPYEQYF.

Judged by abundance, this clonotype is large. The J gene is TRBJ2-7, the V gene TRBV29-1, with a weak D call TRBD2 (6 bases). Germline-derived CDR1 and CDR2 are SQVTM and ANQGSEA. CDR3 length: 16 residues. V was clipped by 1 base and J by 2 bases, with 18 bases between them. The CDR3 loop is CSVEARSGVGAYEQYF. CDR3 nucleotide sequence: TGCAGCGTTGAAGCCCGATCGGGGGTTGGGGCCTACGAGCAGTACTTC.

Many counts were recorded for this clonotype. The CDR3 reads CSVGTSGTGGEQFF. CDR3 sequence (DNA): TGCAGCGTTGGGACTAGCGGGACGGGTGGTGAGCAGTTCTTC. This chain connects TRBV29-1 to TRBJ2-1, with 12 positions matching TRBD2. Germline trimming cut 4 bases from V and 9 bases from J; bases unmatched to any gene: 7. The CDR3 is made up of 14 amino acids. Germline loops: CDR1 SQVTM, CDR2 ANQGSEA.

V is TRBV7-9 and J is TRBJ2-1, with a possible D match to TRBD2 (6 bases). Deletions cut 0 bases from V and 15 bases from J, with 12 bases between. The germline gives CDR1 SEHNR, CDR2 FQNEAQ (reference sequence). The CDR3 extends over 12 amino acids. Here the CDR3 DNA reads TGTGCCAGCAGCTTAGCGGACTACCGGCCGTTCTTC. Its protein product is CASSLADYRPFF.

This clonotype was found a few times. This chain joins TRBV7-2 and TRBJ1-1; possibly TRBD1 for D (6 bases). Trimming shortened V by 4 bases and J by 4 bases, and 10 bases separated the two germline ends. CDR1 and CDR2 (germline): SGHTA, FQGNSA. This CDR3 has 13 residues. The CDR3: CASSSFRGTEAFF. CDR3 in DNA: TGTGCCAGCAGCTCATTCAGGGGCACTGAAGCTTTCTTT.